The clone carrying this T cell receptor (beta chain) was found once. The antigen remains unidentified. This entry is derived from a study of cytomegalovirus exposure and HLA in healthy donors. PCR primers comprised 60 Vbeta and 13 Jbeta primers. Repertoires were generated with immunoSEQ multiplex PCR, while TCRdb's copy carries only in-frame clones and drops some. The data show about 98,000 clones, roughly three quarters seen once. At collection, donors were nominally healthy, but unrecorded immune exposures were probable. Whole-study findings and limits: Within an earlier analysis, most TCR beta V segments proved productive either about 87% or about 30% of the time. Association of 16,951 TCR beta sequences with HLA alleles was found at 0.05 false discovery rate in a later analysis.

The sequence derives from a man between 40 and 49 years old in good health and CMV-seronegative. Sequencing was done on a sample of PBMCs.

CDR3 amino acids: CASSEYAGETQYF. The DNA for the CDR3 is TGCGCCAGCAGTGAGTACGCCGGGGAGACCCAGTACTTC. The chain joins TRBV10-1 to TRBJ2-5; D is unresolved. The CDR3 is 13 residues long. Germline lookup yields CDR1 WNHNN and CDR2 SYGVQD (reference sequence). The ends were cut back, 1 base at V and 5 bases at J, with 8 bases in the middle.